This T cell receptor (beta chain) was captured by sequencing in a study of CD8+ T cells in alopecia areata. Study-wide points: Affected lesional scalp, above all in alopecia totalis/universalis, was more clonal than normal scalp.

Alopecia areata patients gave lesional scalp punch biopsies and peripheral blood samples. On this clone itself: Its cognate antigen is unknown.

Reverse transcription of extracted RNA yielded cDNA, which provided the sequencing template. TCRdb's copy holds only in-frame clones and misses some; the assay was immunoSEQ multiplex PCR. The sample shows under 250,000 clones, 57% of them seen only once. The CDR3 loop spans 13 amino acids. Germline V CDR1 and CDR2: SGHRS, YFSETQ. With 4 bases removed from V and 4 bases from J, the gap between germline ends came to 12 bases. The sample was CD4+ T cells sorted from blood, taken at week 0. V usage is TRBV5-1 and J usage is TRBJ2-7; no clear D. The clonotype originates from a human donor with alopecia areata. CDR3: CASSPDGYYEQYF. The CDR3 DNA follows: TGCGCCAGCAGCCCGGACGGATATTACGAGCAGTACTTC.